This T cell receptor (beta chain) was sequenced in a study of cytomegalovirus exposure and HLA in healthy donors. Findings and caveats of the study: A list of roughly 180 TCR beta chains associated with cytomegalovirus was given.

The germline gives CDR1 LGHNA, CDR2 YNFKEQ. The germline V and J ends were trimmed by 1 base and 5 bases, with 8 bases remaining between them. This CDR3 comprises 13 residues. Profiling relied on immunoSEQ multiplex PCR, and the TCRdb table lists in-frame clones only, not all of them. Of 150,000 or so clones detected, approximately 86% appear once; the ten largest clones hold under 3.5%. With respect to this clone: The antigen is unknown.

The TCR comes from a man between 18 and 35 years old in good health and CMV-seropositive. Sequencing was done on a sample of PBMCs. The V and J genes are TRBV4-2 and TRBJ1-1; D is uncertain. Here the CDR3 DNA reads TGTGCCAGCAGCCAAGCCCGCGGGACTGAAGCTTTCTTT. Translation gives CASSQARGTEAFF.